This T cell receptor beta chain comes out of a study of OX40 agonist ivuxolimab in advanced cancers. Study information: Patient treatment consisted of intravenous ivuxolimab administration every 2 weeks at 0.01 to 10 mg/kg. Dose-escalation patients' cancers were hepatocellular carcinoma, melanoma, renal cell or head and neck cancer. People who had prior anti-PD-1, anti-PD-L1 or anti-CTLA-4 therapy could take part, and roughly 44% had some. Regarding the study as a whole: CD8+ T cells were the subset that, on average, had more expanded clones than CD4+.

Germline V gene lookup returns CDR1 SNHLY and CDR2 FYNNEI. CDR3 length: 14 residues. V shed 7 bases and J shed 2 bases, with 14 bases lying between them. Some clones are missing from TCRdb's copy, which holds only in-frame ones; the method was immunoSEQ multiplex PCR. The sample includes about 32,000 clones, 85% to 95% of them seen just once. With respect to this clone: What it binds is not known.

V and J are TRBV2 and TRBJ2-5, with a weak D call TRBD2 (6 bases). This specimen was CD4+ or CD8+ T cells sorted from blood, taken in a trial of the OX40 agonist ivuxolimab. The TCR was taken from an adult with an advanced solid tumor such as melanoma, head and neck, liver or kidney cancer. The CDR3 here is CASTPGLWQETQYF. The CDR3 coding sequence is TGTGCCAGCACTCCGGGACTTTGGCAAGAGACCCAGTACTTC.